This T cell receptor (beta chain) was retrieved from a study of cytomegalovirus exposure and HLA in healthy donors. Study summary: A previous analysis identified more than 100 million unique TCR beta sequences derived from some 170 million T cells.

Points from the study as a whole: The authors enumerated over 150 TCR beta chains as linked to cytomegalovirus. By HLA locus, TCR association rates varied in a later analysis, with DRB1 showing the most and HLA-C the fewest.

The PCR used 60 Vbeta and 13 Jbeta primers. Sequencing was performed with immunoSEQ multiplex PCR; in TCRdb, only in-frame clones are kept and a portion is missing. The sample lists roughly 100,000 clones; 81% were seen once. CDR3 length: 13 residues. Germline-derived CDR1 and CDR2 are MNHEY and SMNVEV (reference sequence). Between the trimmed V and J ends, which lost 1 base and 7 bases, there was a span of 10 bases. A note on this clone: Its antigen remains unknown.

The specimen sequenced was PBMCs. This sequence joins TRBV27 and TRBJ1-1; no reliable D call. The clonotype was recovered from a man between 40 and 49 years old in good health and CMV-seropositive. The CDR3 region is CASSLFLGSEAFF. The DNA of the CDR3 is TGTGCCAGCAGTTTATTCCTGGGGAGTGAAGCTTTCTTT.